These T cell receptor beta chains were read from a single sample in a study of shared clonotypes between healthy human individuals. Generated by immunoSEQ multiplex PCR, the TCRdb table keeps only in-frame clones and is missing some. The table records about 2,500,000 clones, around nine tenths of them present only once. The sequenced sample consisted of naive CD4+ T cells sorted from blood. The receptor source for this set is a man between 18 and 29 years old in good health. CDR3s include the opening cysteine and the closing phenylalanine or tryptophan. The D gene is left open where the match is weak.

v_gene	d_gene	j_gene	CDR3aa
TRBV4-3	TRBD1	TRBJ1-2	CASSPGQVGYGYTF
TRBV27	TRBD2	TRBJ2-5	CASSPGGGSPTQYF
TRBV6-1	NA	TRBJ1-1	CASHSGSTEAFF
TRBV10-3	TRBD2	TRBJ2-5	CATRDQTSGRFPRGTQYF
TRBV5-1	TRBD2	TRBJ2-2	CASSLGISGNAGELFF
TRBV6-1	TRBD1	TRBJ1-1	CASSVRGAEAFF
TRBV4-1	NA	TRBJ1-2	CASSQARGGGAANYGYTF
TRBV19	NA	TRBJ1-5	CASRFGGDHQPQHF
TRBV7-8	NA	TRBJ1-5	CASSLGGGSNQPQHF
TRBV19	NA	TRBJ1-3	CASISSGNTIYF
TRBV5-1	NA	TRBJ1-3	CASSARPDWGNTIYF
TRBV11-3	NA	TRBJ2-3	CASSLSSGSTDTQYF
TRBV18	NA	TRBJ2-2	CASSPLVGPGIRYGELFF
TRBV7-7	TRBD2	TRBJ2-3	CASSAAGGGGTDTQYF
TRBV7-9	NA	TRBJ1-3	CASSLPGSGNTIYF
TRBV28	NA	TRBJ1-3	CASSRLKGVKGNTIYF
TRBV5-1	NA	TRBJ1-1	CASSRNSGVSANTEAFF
TRBV7-2	NA	TRBJ1-5	CASSLEPSSNQPQHF
TRBV5-1	NA	TRBJ2-7	CASSWSLGYEQYF
TRBV6-6	TRBD1	TRBJ2-1	CASSSRQGSSYNEQFF
TRBV29-1	NA	TRBJ1-5	CSARQRRYSNQPQHF
TRBV7-9	NA	NA	CASSFNSQYHYEQYF
TRBV5-5	NA	TRBJ2-7	CASSLLRGPTYEQYF
TRBV27	TRBD2	TRBJ2-1	CASSLGIGLAPNEQFF
TRBV5-1	TRBD1	TRBJ1-5	CASSPTGGSSQPQHF
TRBV2	TRBD1	TRBJ1-1	CASRSLFGTENTEAFF
TRBV5-1	NA	TRBJ1-1	CASSLRAGARAVETEAFF
TRBV6-5	TRBD1	TRBJ2-5	CASCRGPQETQYF
TRBV5-5	TRBD1	TRBJ1-5	CASSWGGGQINQPQHF
TRBV7-9	NA	TRBJ1-2	CASSLSYAGKANYGYTF
TRBV18	TRBD2	TRBJ2-5	CASSPRGSSVETQYF
TRBV11-2	NA	TRBJ1-3	CASSLVPGRTTGNTIYF
TRBV7-2	TRBD1	TRBJ2-7	CASSLGQGGQYF
TRBV5-1	TRBD2	TRBJ2-1	CASSLSTGLAVVLNEQFF
TRBV9	NA	TRBJ1-1	CASNPSGVNTEAFF
TRBV5-1	TRBD1	TRBJ2-1	CASSLSGTGVMDEQFF
TRBV19	NA	TRBJ1-3	CASSIWGSGNTIYF
TRBV30	NA	TRBJ1-1	CAWSVLQGRAFF
TRBV7-8	NA	TRBJ2-5	CASSLAGGETQYF
TRBV19	TRBD1	TRBJ2-7	CASNDPGQGSYEQYF
TRBV9	TRBD1	TRBJ1-5	CASSVGQSINQPQHF